The 29 T cell receptor beta chains given below trace back to one sample, sequenced in a study of beta chain features in type 1 diabetes. Sequencing targeted expressed TCRB transcripts, as all isolated RNA had been reverse transcribed. The data were produced by immunoSEQ multiplex PCR, yet TCRdb's version contains in-frame clones alone and is incomplete. The profile shows around 70,000 clones, just under 50% of them singletons. Their antigens remain unidentified. Overall study findings and caveats: Type 1 diabetes patients showed a moderate but significant shortening of TCRB CDR3s in all four CD4+ subsets.

Material: central memory CD4+ T cells from blood. The receptors were sampled from a young man with type 1 diabetes.

The gene calls are TRBV7-9 and TRBJ2-3; 10 bases match TRBD2. Unmatched junction bases numbered 15, after V lost 5 bases and J lost 1 base. CDR1 and CDR2 from the germline V gene are SEHNR and FQNEAQ (reference sequence). The CDR3 runs 19 residues. The CDR3 is CASSPRLGLAERGTDTQYF. CDR3 nucleotide sequence: TGTGCCAGCAGCCCGCGCCTCGGACTAGCGGAGAGGGGCACAGATACGCAGTATTTT.

The chain is built from TRBV4-1 and TRBJ2-2; a weak D match, TRBD2 (6 bases). The CDR3 contains 15 residues. The ends were cut back, 8 bases at V and 0 bases at J, with 13 bases in the middle. CDR1 is MGHRA and CDR2 is YSYEKL in the germline V gene. The CDR3 spells CASRRGSANTGELFF. The DNA of the CDR3 is TGCGCCAGCCGGCGGGGATCCGCGAACACCGGGGAGCTGTTTTTT.

The J gene is TRBJ2-7, the V gene TRBV18, with 8 bases matching TRBD1. The CDR3 loop spans 15 amino acids. Looked up from germline, CDR1 is KGHSH and CDR2 is LQKENI. J gave up 1 base and V 6 bases, and 8 bases lay outside the gene matches. The CDR3 reads CASSLKTGESYEQYF. CDR3 coding DNA: TGTGCCAGCTCTCTCAAGACAGGGGAATCCTACGAGCAGTACTTC.

The chain joins TRBV7-2 to TRBJ2-1; tentatively, D is TRBD2 (5 bases). The V end was cut by 5 bases, the J end by 2 bases, with 10 bases between. From germline, CDR1 is SGHTA and CDR2 FQGNSA. This CDR3 is 14 amino acids long. The CDR3 region has the DNA TGTGCCAGCAGCCAAAGCGGTCCCTACAATGAGCAGTTCTTC. This translates into CASSQSGPYNEQFF. The full variable domain, completed using reference TRBV7-2 and TRBJ2-1, is GAGVSQSPSNKVTEKGKDVELRCDPISGHTALYWYRQSLGQGLEFLIYFQGNSAPDKSGLPSDRFSAERTGGSVSTLTIQRTQQEDSAVYLCASSQSGPYNEQFFGPGTRLTVL.

The rearrangement joins TRBV5-6 to TRBJ2-7, with 8 bases aligning to TRBD1. The germline CDR1 and CDR2 sequences are SGHDT and YYEEEE. After removal of 3 bases from V and 1 base from J, the junction contained 6 bases not matched to a gene. The CDR3 is 15 amino acids. CDR3 nucleotides: TGTGCCAGCAGCTGGGGGGACAGGCCTTCCTACGAGCAGTACTTC. It specifies CASSWGDRPSYEQYF.

This chain links TRBV4-2 with TRBJ1-1, with D unresolved. Trimming took off 10 bases at V and 4 bases at J, with 22 bases between the two ends. The germline gives CDR1 LGHNA, CDR2 YNFKEQ. This CDR3 is built from 15 residues. The CDR3 nucleotides read TGTGCCACCTCCTCCATTTTATCCACGGGCACTGAAGCTTTCTTT. Translated: CATSSILSTGTEAFF.

Only a few counts were recorded for this clone. This chain links TRBV7-6 with TRBJ2-2; 7 bases match TRBD1. Germline CDR1 and CDR2: SGHVS and FNYEAQ. This CDR3 is 15 amino acids long. Germline trimming cut 5 bases from V and 4 bases from J; bases unmatched to any gene: 7. CDR3 bases: TGTGCCAGCAGCACAAGCACAGGGGCCACCGGGGAGCTGTTTTTT. Protein sequence: CASSTSTGATGELFF.

V usage is TRBV2 and J usage is TRBJ1-4; possibly TRBD1 for D (5 bases). The V and J ends lost 5 bases and 3 bases respectively, with 13 bases between them. The CDR3 covers 15 residues. Germline CDR1 SNHLY, CDR2 FYNNEI. The DNA of the CDR3 is TGTGCCAGCAGTTCAGAAGGGGTGGCTAATGAAAAACTGTTTTTT. Amino acid sequence: CASSSEGVANEKLFF.

This clone was seen at least ten times. The chain links TRBV6-9 to TRBJ2-3, with 7 bases that match TRBD2. The CDR3 sequence is 18 residues long. V shed 4 bases, J shed 0 bases, and the junction held 13 bases outside the gene matches. Germline V gene data show CDR1 as MNHGY and CDR2 as SVAAGI. The CDR3 nucleotides are TGTGCCAGCAGTTTATCCCAATTTCTAGCGGCGAGCACAGATACGCAGTATTTT. Its protein is CASSLSQFLAASTDTQYF.

The chain joins TRBV5-1 to TRBJ1-5; TRBD1 might be the D (5 bases). V was cut by 0 bases and J by 7 bases, with 14 bases left in between. Germline V gene data show CDR1 as SGHRS and CDR2 as YFSETQ. The CDR3 spans 15 residues. For the CDR3, the DNA is TGCGCCAGCAGCTTGGCGGGGCAGGGAGGCCAGCCCCAGCATTTT. Residues: CASSLAGQGGQPQHF.

The chain carries TRBV29-1 and TRBJ1-1; 7 nucleotides line up with TRBD1. Germline V gene data show CDR1 as SQVTM and CDR2 as ANQGSEA. V dropped 0 bases and J dropped 8; count of bases not matched to a gene: 6. The CDR3 spans 13 residues. The CDR3 loop reads CSVEEVQGMEAFF. DNA for the CDR3: TGCAGCGTTGAAGAGGTACAGGGGATGGAAGCTTTCTTT.

CDR3 sequence: CASSLTGLGPSDTQYF. The DNA of the CDR3 is TGTGCCAGCAGCTTAACCGGACTAGGTCCCTCAGATACGCAGTATTTT. The rearrangement joins TRBV11-2 to TRBJ2-3, with 7 bases that match TRBD2. Germline V CDR1 and CDR2: SGHAT, FQNNGV. The CDR3 is 16 residues long. The V and J ends lost 2 bases and 4 bases, in that order; junction bases with no gene match: 9.

The chain carries TRBV7-2 and TRBJ1-1; 7 bases line up with TRBD1. V shed 5 bases and J 8 bases; nucleotides not matched to a gene: 8. The CDR3 contains 13 residues. Per germline, CDR1 SGHTA and CDR2 FQGNSA. Here the CDR3 DNA reads TGTGCCAGCAGCCGTTATTCGACAGGGGAAGCTTTCTTT. As protein: CASSRYSTGEAFF.

This clone turned up a few times. This CDR3 is also generated by other DNA sequences in the sample. This chain uses TRBV2 with TRBJ1-1; D not certain. Germline-derived CDR1 and CDR2 are SNHLY and FYNNEI. The CDR3 has 13 amino acids. V was clipped by 1 base and J by 1 base, with 4 bases between them. The CDR3 reads CASSEEQNTEAFF. The CDR3 coding sequence is TGTGCCAGCAGTGAAGAGCAGAACACTGAAGCTTTCTTT.

This chain links TRBV6-1 with TRBJ2-7; D is unclear. The V gene's germline CDR1 is MNHNS and CDR2 SASEGT. V was clipped by 1 base and J by 4 bases, with 8 bases between them. The CDR3 length is 13 residues. This CDR3 reads CASSEETIYEQYF. The CDR3 DNA is TGTGCCAGCAGTGAAGAGACAATATACGAGCAGTACTTC.

This clone was picked up a small number of times. The rearrangement uses TRBV21-1 and TRBJ2-1; the table's D call, TRBD1, was not checked against the DNA. TRBV21-1 is designated a pseudogene. The CDR3 is 16 amino acids. The CDR3 DNA sequence: TGTGCCAGCAGCAAAAGCCGGCGGGACAGATACAATGAGCAGTTCTTC. Translating it yields CASSKSRRDRYNEQFF.

J is TRBJ2-1 and V is TRBV29-1; TRBD2 is a possible D gene (6 bases). The CDR3 totals 13 residues. CDR1 is SQVTM, CDR2 ANQGSEA, per germline. Trimming removed 0 bases at V and 10 bases at J, with 13 bases between. CDR3 in amino acids: CSVEDRGFSEQFF. The CDR3 nucleotides are TGCAGCGTTGAAGATCGGGGGTTCAGCGAGCAGTTCTTC.

V and J are TRBV10-3 and TRBJ1-5; the D is unclear. This CDR3 contains 14 residues. Per germline, CDR1 ENHRY and CDR2 SYGVKD. V was clipped by 0 bases and J by 5 bases, with 8 bases between them. The CDR3 DNA reads TGTGCCATCAGTGAGTCTCCAAGCGATCAGCCCCAGCATTTT. Translating it yields CAISESPSDQPQHF.

The chain has TRBV7-6 and TRBJ2-7; 7 bases line up with TRBD1. Germline V gene lookup returns CDR1 SGHVS and CDR2 FNYEAQ. This CDR3 spans 15 amino acids. The V gene end was trimmed by 1 base and the J gene end by 5 bases; junction bases not matched to a gene: 8. The CDR3 protein is CASSLEAQGSNEQYF. The DNA for the CDR3 is TGTGCCAGCAGCTTAGAGGCACAGGGGTCCAACGAGCAGTACTTC. The whole variable domain, filled in from reference TRBV7-6 and TRBJ2-7, reads GAGVSQSPRYKVTKRGQDVALRCDPISGHVSLYWYRQALGQGPEFLTYFNYEAQQDKSGLPNDRFSAERPEGSISTLTIQRTEQRDSAMYRCASSLEAQGSNEQYFGPGTRLTVT.

The chain has TRBV11-2 and TRBJ1-1; D not certain. This CDR3 comprises 13 residues. V lost 0 bases and J lost 2, with 4 bases in between. Germline V gene lookup returns CDR1 SGHAT and CDR2 FQNNGV. CDR3 region: CASSLEQNTEAFF. The CDR3, as DNA: TGTGCCAGCAGCTTAGAACAAAACACTGAAGCTTTCTTT.

This clone has just a few counts. This chain uses TRBV5-4 with TRBJ1-4, with 8 bases fitting TRBD1. The V segment lost 5 bases and the J segment 7 bases; nucleotides outside the gene matches: 7. The CDR3 loop spans 14 amino acids. Germline V lookup: CDR1 SGHNT, CDR2 YYREEE (reference sequence). The CDR3 protein is CASSSGQGTEKLFF. The CDR3 bases are TGTGCCAGCAGTTCCGGACAGGGAACTGAAAAACTGTTTTTT.

The chain uses TRBV4-2 and TRBJ2-2, with 9 nucleotides matching TRBD2. The CDR3 loop spans 17 amino acids. Germline CDR1 reads LGHNA; CDR2 reads YNFKEQ. The junction had 5 bases not matched to a gene; V was cut back by 0 bases and J by 3 bases. The DNA of the CDR3 is TGTGCCAGCAGCCAAGATACGGTAGCGGGAGACACCGGGGAGCTGTTTTTT. Residues: CASSQDTVAGDTGELFF.

This clone has only a few counts. The V and J genes are TRBV6-5 and TRBJ1-1; D is undetermined. The V end was cut by 7 bases, the J end by 5 bases, with 8 bases between. From germline, CDR1 is MNHEY and CDR2 SVGAGI. This CDR3 is 11 amino acids long. Here the CDR3 DNA reads TGTGCCAGCAATGAGAGGACTGAAGCTTTCTTT. This sequence encodes CASNERTEAFF.

The V call is TRBV19, the J call TRBJ1-3, with D hard to call. The length of the CDR3 is 11 residues. V was shortened by 5 bases and J by 5 bases, with 4 bases between the two germline ends. Germline V CDR1 and CDR2: LNHDA, SQIVND (reference sequence). CDR3 DNA: TGTGCCAGTAGTGACAGAAACACCATATATTTT. This translates into CASSDRNTIYF.

The gene calls are TRBV10-3 and TRBJ2-3; the match to TRBD2 covers 7 bases. The CDR3 length is 15 residues. V shed 3 bases and J 2 bases; nucleotides not matched to a gene: 5. CDR1 and CDR2 from the germline V gene are ENHRY and SYGVKD. The CDR3 DNA is TGTGCCATCAGTGATGCGGGAGCCGACACAGATACGCAGTATTTT. Protein product: CAISDAGADTDTQYF.

V usage is TRBV7-9 and J usage is TRBJ1-4; tentatively, D is TRBD1 (5 bases). The germline V gene encodes CDR1 SEHNR and CDR2 FQNEAQ (reference sequence). There are 14 residues in the CDR3. Trimming cost V 1 base and J 7 bases, with 10 bases left between them. The chain's CDR3 is CASSLEGQGEKLFF. The CDR3 DNA reads TGTGCCAGCAGCTTAGAGGGGCAGGGTGAAAAACTGTTTTTT.

This clone was seen only a few times. The chain's CDR3 is CASSLNRQGNGYTF. CDR3 coding DNA: TGTGCCAGCAGCTTAAATAGGCAGGGGAATGGCTACACCTTC. The chain is built from TRBV11-2 and TRBJ1-2; D possibly corresponds to TRBD1 (6 bases). Trimming took off 2 bases at V and 6 bases at J, with 13 bases between the two ends. CDR3 length: 14 amino acids. The germline V gene has CDR1 SGHAT and CDR2 FQNNGV. The full variable domain, with the rest looked up from reference TRBV11-2 and TRBJ1-2, is EAGVAQSPRYKIIEKRQSVAFWCNPISGHATLYWYQQILGQGPKLLIQFQNNGVVDDSQLPKDRFSAERLKGVDSTLKIQPAKLEDSAVYLCASSLNRQGNGYTFGSGTRLTVV.

The V gene is TRBV11-2, the J gene TRBJ2-2, with TRBD2 matching 9 bases. The CDR3 consists of 17 residues. Germline V gene lookup returns CDR1 SGHAT and CDR2 FQNNGV. Trimming took 6 bases from V and 2 from J; bases not matched to a gene: 10. CDR3 sequence reads: CASRGGGAGGNTGELFF. CDR3 in DNA: TGTGCCAGCAGGGGGGGAGGAGCGGGAGGAAACACCGGGGAGCTGTTTTTT.

V gene TRBV5-1 combines with J gene TRBJ2-3, with no clear D. V lost 9 bases and J 1 base, leaving 18 bases between the germline ends. Per germline, CDR1 SGHRS and CDR2 YFSETQ. There are 15 residues in the CDR3. DNA of the CDR3: TGCGCCACCCAGCTTGGTTCGCAGGGCACAGATACGCAGTATTTT. It specifies CATQLGSQGTDTQYF. The whole variable domain, filled in from reference TRBV5-1 and TRBJ2-3, reads KAGVTQTPRYLIKTRGQQVTLSCSPISGHRSVSWYQQTPGQGLQFLFEYFSETQRNKGNFPGRFSGRQFSNSRSEMNVSTLELGDSALYLCATQLGSQGTDTQYFGPGTRLTVL.